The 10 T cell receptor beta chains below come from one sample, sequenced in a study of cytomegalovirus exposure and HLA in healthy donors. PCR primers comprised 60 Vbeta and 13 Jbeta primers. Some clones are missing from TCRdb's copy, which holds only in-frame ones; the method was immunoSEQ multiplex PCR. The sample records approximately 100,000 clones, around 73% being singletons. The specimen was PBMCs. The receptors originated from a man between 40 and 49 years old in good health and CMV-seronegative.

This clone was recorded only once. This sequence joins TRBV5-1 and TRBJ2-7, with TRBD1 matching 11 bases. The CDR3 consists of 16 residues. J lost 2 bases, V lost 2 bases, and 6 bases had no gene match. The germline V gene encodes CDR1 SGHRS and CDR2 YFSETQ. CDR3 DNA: TGCGCCAGCAGCTTCGGAATGGGACAGGGGGCCTACGAGCAGTACTTC. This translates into CASSFGMGQGAYEQYF. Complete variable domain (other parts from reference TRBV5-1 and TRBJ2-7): KAGVTQTPRYLIKTRGQQVTLSCSPISGHRSVSWYQQTPGQGLQFLFEYFSETQRNKGNFPGRFSGRQFSNSRSEMNVSTLELGDSALYLCASSFGMGQGAYEQYFGPGTRLTVT.

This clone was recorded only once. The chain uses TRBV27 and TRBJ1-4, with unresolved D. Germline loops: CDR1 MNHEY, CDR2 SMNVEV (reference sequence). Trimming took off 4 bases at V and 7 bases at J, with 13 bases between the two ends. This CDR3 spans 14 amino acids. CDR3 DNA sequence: TGTGCCAGCAGTTCCTCTAACCGGGGTGAAAAACTGTTTTTT. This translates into CASSSSNRGEKLFF.

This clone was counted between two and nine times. CDR3 region: CASSDRQSPHGYTF. CDR3 nucleotides: TGTGCCAGCAGCGATCGACAAAGCCCCCATGGCTACACCTTC. The V call is TRBV5-4, the J call TRBJ1-2, with no clear D. The germline CDR1 and CDR2 sequences are SGHNT and YYREEE (reference sequence). This CDR3 spans 14 amino acids. The V end lost 4 bases, the J end lost 6 bases, and 16 bases lay between the germline ends. Full variable domain (outside the CDR3, taken from reference TRBV5-4 and TRBJ1-2): ETGVTQSPTHLIKTRGQQVTLRCSSQSGHNTVSWYQQALGQGPQFIFQYYREEENGRGNFPPRFSGLQFPNYSSELNVNALELDDSALYLCASSDRQSPHGYTFGSGTRLTVV.

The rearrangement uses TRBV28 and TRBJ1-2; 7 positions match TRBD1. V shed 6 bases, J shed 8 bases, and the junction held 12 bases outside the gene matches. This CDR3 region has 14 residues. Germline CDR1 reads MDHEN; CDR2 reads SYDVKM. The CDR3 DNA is TGTGCCAGCAGCAAGATCGACAGGGTCGGCGGCTACACCTTC. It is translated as CASSKIDRVGGYTF.

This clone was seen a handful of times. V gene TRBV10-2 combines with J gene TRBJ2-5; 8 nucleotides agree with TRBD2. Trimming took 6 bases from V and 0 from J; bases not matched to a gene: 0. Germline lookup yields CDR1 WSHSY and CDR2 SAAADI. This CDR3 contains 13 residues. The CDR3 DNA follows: TGCGCCAGCAGGACTAGCGACCAAGAGACCCAGTACTTC. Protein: CASRTSDQETQYF.

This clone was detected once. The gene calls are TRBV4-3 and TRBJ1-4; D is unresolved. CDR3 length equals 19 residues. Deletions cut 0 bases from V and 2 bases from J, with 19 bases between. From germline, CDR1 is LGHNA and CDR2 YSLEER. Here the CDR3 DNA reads TGCGCCAGCAGCCAAGATCTTCGGGAGGGAGTAGGGACTAATGAAAAACTGTTTTTT. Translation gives CASSQDLREGVGTNEKLFF.

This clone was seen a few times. CDR3 sequence reads: CASSLRGQGAAKNIQYF. The CDR3 DNA reads as TGTGCCAGCAGTTTACGGGGACAGGGGGCAGCCAAAAACATTCAGTACTTC. The chain employs TRBV27 and TRBJ2-4; 12 bases map to TRBD1. This CDR3 is 17 amino acids long. Germline assignment: CDR1 MNHEY and CDR2 SMNVEV (reference sequence). V gave up 2 bases and J gave up 0 bases; unmatched junction bases: 2.

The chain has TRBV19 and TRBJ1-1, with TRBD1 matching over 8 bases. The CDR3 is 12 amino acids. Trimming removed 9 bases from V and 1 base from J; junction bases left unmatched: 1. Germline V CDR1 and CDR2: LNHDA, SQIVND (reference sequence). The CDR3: CASGTGNTEAFF. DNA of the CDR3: TGTGCCAGCGGGACAGGGAACACTGAAGCTTTCTTT.

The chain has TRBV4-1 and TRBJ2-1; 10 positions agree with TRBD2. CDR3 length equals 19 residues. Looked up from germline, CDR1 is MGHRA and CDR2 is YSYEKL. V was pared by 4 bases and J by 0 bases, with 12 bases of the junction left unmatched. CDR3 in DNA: TGCGCCAGCAGCCCCCGTGGAGCGGGGGGGCCTGGCTCCTACAATGAGCAGTTCTTC. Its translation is CASSPRGAGGPGSYNEQFF.

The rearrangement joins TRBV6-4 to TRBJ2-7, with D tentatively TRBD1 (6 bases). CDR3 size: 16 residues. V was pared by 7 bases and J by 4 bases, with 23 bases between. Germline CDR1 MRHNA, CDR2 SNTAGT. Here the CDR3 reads CASTQGKQGRNYEQYF. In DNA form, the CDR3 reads TGTGCCAGCACCCAGGGAAAGCAGGGGCGAAATTACGAGCAGTACTTC.